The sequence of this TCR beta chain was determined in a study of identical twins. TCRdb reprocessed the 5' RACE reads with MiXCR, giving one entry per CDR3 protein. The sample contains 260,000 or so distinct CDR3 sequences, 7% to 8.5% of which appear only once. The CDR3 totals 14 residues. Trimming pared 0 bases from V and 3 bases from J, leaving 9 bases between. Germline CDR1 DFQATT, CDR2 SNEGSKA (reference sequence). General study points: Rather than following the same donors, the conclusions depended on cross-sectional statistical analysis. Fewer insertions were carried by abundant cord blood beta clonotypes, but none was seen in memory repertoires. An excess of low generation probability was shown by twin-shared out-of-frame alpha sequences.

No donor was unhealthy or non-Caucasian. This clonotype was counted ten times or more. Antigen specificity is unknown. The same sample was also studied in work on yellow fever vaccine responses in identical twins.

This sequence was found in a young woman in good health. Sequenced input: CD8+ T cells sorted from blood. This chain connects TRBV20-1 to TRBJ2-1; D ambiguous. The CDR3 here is CSARDRQLYNEQFF. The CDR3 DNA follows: TGCAGTGCTAGAGATCGTCAGCTCTACAATGAGCAGTTCTTC.